This is a list of T cell receptor beta chains from one sample in a study of tumor-infiltrating lymphocytes in primary liver carcinoma. MiXCR was run by TCRdb on the multiplex PCR reads, yielding one entry per CDR3 protein. The sample lists tens of thousands of distinct CDR3 sequences, around three quarters occurring once. The sequenced sample was liver tumor tissue from sampling region 4. Receptors originate from a woman aged 30 to 39 with primary liver carcinoma and hepatitis B virus infection. Both conserved end residues are part of each CDR3. A D gene is named only where the DNA matches it firmly. Size is stated for part of the rows, as once, few or many counts, or as a class when the clone is expanded.

.	.	TRBV11-2	TRBJ1-1	TGTGCCAGCAGCTTAAACCAAGGTAACACCGAAGCTTTATTT	CASSLNQGNTEALF
.	.	TRBV20-1	TRBJ1-5	TGCAGTGCTAGAAACCCTTCGTGTGGGGATCAGCCCCAGCATTTT	CSARNPSCGDQPQHF
TRBD1	once	TRBV30	TRBJ2-5	TGTGCCCGGGACAGGCTTAGGGAGACCCAGTACTTC	CARDRLRETQYF
.	.	TRBV28	TRBJ1-4	TGTACCAGTAGTTCGGGTACAACTAATGAAAAAATGTTTTTT	CTSSSGTTNEKMFF
.	.	TRBV4-3	TRBJ2-7	TGCGCCGGCAGCCAGGATCGATGGACAGGGCGGGAGCATTACTTC	CAGSQDRWTGREHYF
.	many	TRBV29-1	TRBJ1-5	TGCAGCGTTCGGGACAATTACAATCAGCCCCAGCATTTT	CSVRDNYNQPQHF
.	.	TRBV4-1	TRBJ2-1	TGCGCCAGCAGCCAAGAATGTGCCCCCCAGAGCTCTTACAATGAGCAGTTCTTC	CASSQECAPQSSYNEQFF
TRBD2	.	TRBV7-9	TRBJ2-7	TGTGCCAGCAGTTGGGGACTAGCCTCACCTTACGAGCACTACTTC	CASSWGLASPYEHYF
TRBD2	.	TRBV20-1	TRBJ2-7	TGCAATGTACCCCGGACTAGCGGAAGATACGAGCAGTACTTC	CNVPRTSGRYEQYF
TRBD1	.	TRBV13	TRBJ2-1	TGTGTCAGCACCCGGGACAGGGACAATGTGCAGTTCTTC	CVSTRDRDNVQFF
.	.	TRBV5-5	TRBJ1-6	TGTGTCAGCAACTTGGACGTCAGTAATTCACCCCTCCAGTTT	CVSNLDVSNSPLQF
TRBD2	.	TRBV12-3/TRBV12-4	TRBJ2-4	TGTGCCAACAGTTTAGCGGGGGGGTCCATTCAGTATTTC	CANSLAGGSIQYF
TRBD1	.	TRBV20-1	TRBJ2-6	TGCAGTACTTGGGACAGGGGCGGGGCCAACGTCCTGACTTTC	CSTWDRGGANVLTF
.	.	TRBV7-8	TRBJ2-7	TGTGCTAGCAGCCCAGGGGCGAAAGTGCAGTACTTC	CASSPGAKVQYF
TRBD1	.	TRBV11-2	TRBJ2-3	TGTGTCAACAGACTACTGGGACAGTTCACAGATACGCAGTATTTT	CVNRLLGQFTDTQYF
TRBD1	.	TRBV4-2	TRBJ2-7	TGTGCTAGCAGCCAGGAACACCCAGGACAGGGGGGACCGCGTGAGCAGTACTTC	CASSQEHPGQGGPREQYF
.	.	TRBV29-1	TRBJ2-5	TGCGGCGTCGTCAGTTGGATAGTGGAGACCCAGAACTTC	CGVVSWIVETQNF
TRBD2	.	TRBV6-5	TRBJ2-1	TGTGCCAGCAGTTACGGTGGGACTAGTGGGAGATACAATGAGCAGTCCTTC	CASSYGGTSGRYNEQSF
.	.	TRBV5-4	TRBJ2-3	TGTACCAGCAGCTGCAGGACGGATACGCAGTATTTT	CTSSCRTDTQYF
.	.	TRBV25-1	TRBJ2-2	TGTGCCATTCACGGCGCTGCGTCGCCTTACACCGGGGAGCTGTTTTTT	CAIHGAASPYTGELFF
.	.	TRBV4-3	TRBJ1-1	TGCGCGAGCAGCCACGACAGGACGGTATCTGAAGCTTTCTTT	CASSHDRTVSEAFF
.	.	TRBV4-3	TRBJ2-7	TGCGCCAGCAGCCGAGATCTATGGACAGGGCGGGAGCAATACTTC	CASSRDLWTGREQYF
.	.	TRBV16	TRBJ1-6	TGTGACAGCAACCAATCCCATAATTCACCCCTCCACTTT	CDSNQSHNSPLHF
TRBD1	.	TRBV5-6	TRBJ1-5	TGTGCCAGCAGTACAGGGGACAGCAATCAGCCCCAACATTTT	CASSTGDSNQPQHF
.	.	TRBV6-6	TRBJ2-3	TGTGCCAGCAGTTTCCAGACCGGACCTCGGCGCATAGATACGCAGTATTTT	CASSFQTGPRRIDTQYF
.	.	TRBV12-3/TRBV12-4	TRBJ2-5	TGTGCCAGCAGCACCCATCCCGGGAGCGAAGAGGCCCAGTATTTC	CASSTHPGSEEAQYF
.	.	TRBV30	TRBJ1-6	TGTGCATGGACCTGGGGGGCTTCACCCCTCCACTTT	CAWTWGASPLHF
.	.	TRBV13	TRBJ1-1	TGTGCCAGCAGCCTAGTAGGGTTTGGTATTAGGGGCACTGAAGCTTTCTTT	CASSLVGFGIRGTEAFF
.	.	TRBV29-1	TRBJ2-1	TGCAACGTTAGGGGGGCCTGGGGACTACTGTCCTACAATGAGCAGTTCTTC	CNVRGAWGLLSYNEQFF
.	.	TRBV7-9	TRBJ2-1	TGTGCCGGCATCTTGGAGAGGGGGGATGAGCAGTTCTTC	CAGILERGDEQFF
.	.	TRBV4-3	TRBJ2-2	TGCTCCAGTTGCTCGATGGGAGCCGGGGAGCTGTTTTTT	CSSCSMGAGELFF